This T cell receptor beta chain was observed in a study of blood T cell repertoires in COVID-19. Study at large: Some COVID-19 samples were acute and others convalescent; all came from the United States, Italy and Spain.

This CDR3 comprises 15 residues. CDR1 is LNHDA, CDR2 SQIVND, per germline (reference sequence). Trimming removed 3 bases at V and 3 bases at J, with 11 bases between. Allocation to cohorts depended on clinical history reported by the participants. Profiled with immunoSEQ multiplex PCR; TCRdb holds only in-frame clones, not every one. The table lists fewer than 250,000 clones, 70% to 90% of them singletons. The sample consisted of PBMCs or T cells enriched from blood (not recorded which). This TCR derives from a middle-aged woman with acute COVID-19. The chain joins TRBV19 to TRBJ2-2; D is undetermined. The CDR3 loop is CASSMGQAHTGELFF. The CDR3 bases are TGTGCCAGTAGTATGGGCCAGGCACACACCGGGGAGCTGTTTTTT.